Below, 15 T cell receptor beta chains from the same sample are listed, as sequenced in a study of identical twins. TCRdb redid the calling of the 5' RACE reads with MiXCR, one entry per CDR3 protein. This sample has some 630,000 distinct CDR3 sequences, with about 7% found just once. These same records also appear under a second study, on yellow fever vaccine responses in identical twins.

The sequenced sample was PBMCs. The receptors originated from a woman under 30 in good health.

The chain joins TRBV18 to TRBJ2-6; D not certain. This CDR3 has 17 residues. CDR1 KGHSH and CDR2 LQKENI come from the germline V gene. Deletions cut 2 bases from V and 1 base from J, with 12 bases between. CDR3 residues: CASSPFGLLSGANVLTF. DNA for the CDR3: TGTGCCAGCTCACCATTCGGCCTTCTATCTGGGGCCAACGTCCTGACTTTC.

The rearrangement joins TRBV6-1 to TRBJ2-5; D is undetermined. The V gene's germline CDR1 is MNHNS and CDR2 SASEGT. The V gene lost 5 bases and the J gene lost 3 bases, with 13 bases spanning the gap. The CDR3 spans 14 residues. The CDR3 sequence: CASSPGGRKETQYF. CDR3 sequence (DNA): TGTGCCAGCAGTCCCGGTGGCAGAAAAGAGACCCAGTACTTC.

This clonotype was found a few times. This chain joins TRBV11-2 and TRBJ2-7; D is possibly TRBD2 (5 bases). Per germline, CDR1 SGHAT and CDR2 FQNNGV. This CDR3 has 17 residues. The germline V and J ends were trimmed by 1 base and 0 bases, with 16 bases remaining between them. The CDR3 DNA reads as TGTGCCAGCAGCTTAGCATCCTCGTGGGCGGGCTCCTACGAGCAGTACTTC. Protein sequence: CASSLASSWAGSYEQYF.

The chain links TRBV5-6 to TRBJ1-1; D gene ambiguous. CDR1 is SGHDT, CDR2 YYEEEE, per germline. The V end was cut by 4 bases, the J end by 1 base, with 11 bases between. The CDR3 consists of 14 residues. The CDR3 sequence: CASSPLGRNTEAFF. In DNA form, the CDR3 reads TGTGCCAGCAGCCCCCTGGGAAGGAACACTGAAGCTTTCTTT.

The rearrangement joins TRBV9 to TRBJ1-2; maybe TRBD1 (5 bases). CDR1 and CDR2 from the germline V gene are SGDLS and YYNGEE. The germline V and J ends were trimmed by 0 bases and 6 bases, with 9 bases remaining between them. This CDR3 region has 13 residues. CDR3 amino acids: CASSVVPGNGYTF. The CDR3 DNA is TGTGCCAGCAGCGTAGTTCCAGGGAATGGCTACACCTTC.

This clonotype was seen ten or more times. The rearrangement uses TRBV10-3 and TRBJ2-5; D not certain. Trimming removed 5 bases at V and 2 bases at J, with 3 bases between. CDR1 is ENHRY, CDR2 SYGVKD, per germline. This CDR3 contains 11 residues. The CDR3 loop reads CAISLQETQYF. The CDR3 nucleotides are TGTGCCATCAGTCTACAAGAGACCCAGTACTTC.

Only a few counts were recorded for this clonotype. This chain connects TRBV11-2 to TRBJ2-1; 9 nucleotides align to TRBD1. The CDR3 is 17 residues long. Germline values: CDR1 SGHAT, CDR2 FQNNGV. V shed 5 bases and J 0 bases; nucleotides not matched to a gene: 8. The CDR3 protein is CASSPWTGASSYNEQFF. DNA for the CDR3: TGTGCCAGCAGCCCTTGGACAGGGGCGAGCTCCTACAATGAGCAGTTCTTC. The full variable domain, its missing parts supplied by reference TRBV11-2 and TRBJ2-1, is EAGVAQSPRYKIIEKRQSVAFWCNPISGHATLYWYQQILGQGPKLLIQFQNNGVVDDSQLPKDRFSAERLKGVDSTLKIQPAKLEDSAVYLCASSPWTGASSYNEQFFGPGTRLTVL.

The CDR3 reads CASSLYPTGRNTGELFF. DNA for the CDR3: TGTGCCAGCAGCTTATACCCGACAGGGAGGAACACCGGGGAGCTGTTTTTT. The chain uses TRBV13 and TRBJ2-2; 7 bases line up with TRBD1. Germline CDR1 PRHDT, CDR2 FYEKMQ (reference sequence). V dropped 2 bases and J dropped 1; count of bases not matched to a gene: 7. The CDR3 has 17 residues.

This rearrangement joins TRBV28 to TRBJ2-4; TRBD1 agrees at 8 bases. The CDR3 spans 17 residues. CDR1 and CDR2 (germline): MDHEN, SYDVKM. V lost 4 bases, J lost 5 bases, and 13 bases stayed unmatched. The DNA of the CDR3 is TGTGCCAGCAGTTCCATCCAACCGACAGGGGACCAAAACATTCAGTACTTC. It is translated as CASSSIQPTGDQNIQYF.

This clonotype was found a few times. The chain has TRBV28 and TRBJ2-2; D is ambiguous. Germline V gene lookup returns CDR1 MDHEN and CDR2 SYDVKM. The CDR3 has 16 residues. Trimming took 4 bases from V and 2 from J, leaving 14 bases between them. The CDR3: CASSSWALTNTGELFF. CDR3 bases: TGTGCCAGCAGTTCATGGGCCCTAACCAACACCGGGGAGCTGTTTTTT.

This clonotype was counted ten times or more. The CDR3 sequence: CASSQVKATGRYNEQFF. CDR3 coding DNA: TGTGCCAGCAGCCAAGTAAAAGCGACAGGACGATACAATGAGCAGTTCTTC. This rearrangement joins TRBV3-1 to TRBJ2-1, with a tentative D call TRBD1 (6 bases). V lost 1 base and J 4 bases, leaving 17 bases between the germline ends. Germline V gene data show CDR1 as LGHDT and CDR2 as YNNKEL (reference sequence). CDR3 length: 17 amino acids.

The chain couples TRBV12-3 or TRBV12-4 to TRBJ1-5; 7 bases agree with TRBD1. V trimming: 4 bases; J trimming: 1 base; junction bases outside the gene matches: 10. The length of the CDR3 is 17 residues. CDR3 amino acids: CASSSPPRGRSNQPQHF. The CDR3 nucleotides read TGTGCCAGCAGTTCTCCCCCGAGGGGGCGAAGCAATCAGCCCCAGCATTTT.

CDR3 coding DNA: TGTGCCAGCAGTGGGACAGTGAGCTCTGGAAACACCATATATTTT. Translating gives CASSGTVSSGNTIYF. The chain is built from TRBV6-1 and TRBJ1-3, with D perhaps TRBD1 (6 bases). The germline V gene encodes CDR1 MNHNS and CDR2 SASEGT. V lost 4 bases and J 0 bases, leaving 10 bases between the germline ends. The CDR3 is made up of 15 amino acids.

This chain connects TRBV9 to TRBJ2-2; 8 nucleotides align to TRBD2. Germline values: CDR1 SGDLS, CDR2 YYNGEE. The length of the CDR3 is 15 residues. V trimming: 0 bases; J trimming: 4 bases; junction bases outside the gene matches: 2. CDR3 sequence: CASSVAGGSTGELFF. The CDR3 DNA is TGTGCCAGCAGCGTAGCGGGAGGGAGCACCGGGGAGCTGTTTTTT.

The table lists this clonotype with many counts. The chain uses TRBV7-9 and TRBJ2-1, with 9 bases fitting TRBD2. Germline V gene sequence: CDR1 SEHNR, CDR2 FQNEAQ (reference sequence). The length of the CDR3 is 15 residues. The ends lost 5 bases at V and 10 bases at J; junction bases unmatched: 12. DNA of the CDR3: TGTGCCAGCAGCCCCGTTAGCGGGAGAGGCAAAGAGCAGTTCTTC. As protein: CASSPVSGRGKEQFF.